Each of the 7 T cell receptor beta chains below was sequenced from the same sample in a study of shared clonotypes between healthy human individuals. Naive-designated CD8 cells lacked CD45RO, were positively enriched for CCR7, and omitted terminally differentiated effector memory CD45RA+ cells. TCRdb's copy holds only in-frame clones and misses some; the assay was immunoSEQ multiplex PCR. The sample has around 2,100,000 clones, just under 95% seen once. The material sequenced was naive CD8+ T cells sorted from blood. These receptors were taken from a man aged 18 to 30 in good health.

J is TRBJ2-5 and V is TRBV27; D might be TRBD1 (5 bases). CDR3 length: 14 amino acids. The V and J ends lost 0 bases and 3 bases respectively, with 8 bases between them. The germline V gene has CDR1 MNHEY and CDR2 SMNVEV (reference sequence). The CDR3 region is CASSLSQGEETQYF. CDR3 in DNA: TGTGCCAGCAGTTTATCTCAAGGGGAAGAGACCCAGTACTTC.

CDR3 nucleotides: TGTGCCAGCAGTCCCCCTATGGGGGACACTGAAGCTTTCTTT. Translated: CASSPPMGDTEAFF. The rearrangement links TRBV28 to TRBJ1-1, with D perhaps TRBD1 (5 bases). The CDR3 has 14 amino acids. V shed 5 bases and J shed 3 bases, with 13 bases lying between them. Germline CDR1 is MDHEN and CDR2 is SYDVKM.

J is TRBJ2-7 and V is TRBV11-2; 9 nucleotides line up with TRBD1. CDR1 SGHAT and CDR2 FQNNGV come from the germline V gene. The CDR3 has 15 amino acids. J lost 3 bases, V lost 4 bases, and 7 bases had no gene match. The CDR3 spells CASSSDRGKSYEQYF. For the CDR3, the DNA is TGTGCCAGCAGCTCGGACAGGGGAAAAAGCTACGAGCAGTACTTC.

The chain links TRBV28 to TRBJ2-7; 9 bases line up with TRBD2. With 8 bases clipped from V and 0 bases from J, the junction kept 11 bases outside the gene matches. This CDR3 spans 16 amino acids. Germline CDR1 is MDHEN and CDR2 is SYDVKM. The CDR3 protein is CASRSLAGPLSYEQYF. Here the CDR3 DNA reads TGTGCCAGCCGATCCCTAGCGGGGCCACTCTCCTACGAGCAGTACTTC. Variable domain in full (rest from reference TRBV28 and TRBJ2-7): DVKVTQSSRYLVKRTGEKVFLECVQDMDHENMFWYRQDPGLGLRLIYFSYDVKMKEKGDIPEGYSVSREKKERFSLILESASTNQTSMYLCASRSLAGPLSYEQYFGPGTRLTVT.

The chain is built from TRBV7-9 and TRBJ1-3, with D possibly TRBD1 on 5 matching bases. Trimming took 5 bases from V and 4 from J, leaving 15 bases between them. The CDR3 runs 15 residues. The V gene's germline CDR1 is SEHNR and CDR2 FQNEAQ (reference sequence). The CDR3 DNA sequence: TGTGCCAGCAGCCCGGAGGGGCAGGGCGGAAACACCATATATTTT. This gives the protein CASSPEGQGGNTIYF.

V gene TRBV13 combines with J gene TRBJ2-5, with 10 nucleotides matching TRBD1. Unmatched junction bases numbered 6, after V lost 2 bases and J lost 3 bases. Germline values: CDR1 PRHDT, CDR2 FYEKMQ (reference sequence). This CDR3 is 16 amino acids long. The CDR3 loop reads CASSLSRQGAEETQYF. DNA of the CDR3: TGTGCCAGCAGCTTATCCCGACAGGGGGCGGAAGAGACCCAGTACTTC. Combining the CDR3 with reference TRBV13 and TRBJ2-5 gives the whole variable domain AAGVIQSPRHLIKEKRETATLKCYPIPRHDTVYWYQQGPGQDPQFLISFYEKMQSDKGSIPDRFSAQQFSDYHSELNMSSLELGDSALYFCASSLSRQGAEETQYFGPGTRLLVL.

A remark on this clone: The same CDR3 also results from other DNA sequences found in this sample. V is TRBV5-1 and J is TRBJ2-7; D not resolved. This CDR3 has 13 residues. The germline gives CDR1 SGHRS, CDR2 YFSETQ. The V end was cut by 0 bases, the J end by 4 bases, with 8 bases between. The CDR3 region has the DNA TGCGCCAGCAGCTTGGGGACCAATTACGAGCAGTACTTC. Its protein is CASSLGTNYEQYF.